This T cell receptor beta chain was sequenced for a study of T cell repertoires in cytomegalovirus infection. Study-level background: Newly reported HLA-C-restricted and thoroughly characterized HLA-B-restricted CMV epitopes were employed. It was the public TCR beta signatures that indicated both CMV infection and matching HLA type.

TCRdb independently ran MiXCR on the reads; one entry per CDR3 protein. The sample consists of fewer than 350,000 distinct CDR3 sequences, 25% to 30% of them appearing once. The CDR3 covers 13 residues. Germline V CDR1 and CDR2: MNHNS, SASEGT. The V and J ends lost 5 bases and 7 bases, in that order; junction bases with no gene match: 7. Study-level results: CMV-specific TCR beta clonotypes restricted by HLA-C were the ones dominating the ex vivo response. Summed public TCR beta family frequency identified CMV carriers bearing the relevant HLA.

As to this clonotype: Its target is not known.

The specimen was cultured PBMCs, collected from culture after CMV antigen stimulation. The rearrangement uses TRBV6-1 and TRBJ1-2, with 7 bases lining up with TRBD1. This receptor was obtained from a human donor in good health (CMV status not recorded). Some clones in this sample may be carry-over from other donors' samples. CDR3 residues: CASSLTGSRGYTF. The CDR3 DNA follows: TGTGCCAGCAGTTTGACAGGGTCTCGTGGCTACACCTTC.